These 16 T cell receptor beta chains originate from one sample sequenced in a study of technical replicates of blood from several donors. The assay was immunoSEQ multiplex PCR, and TCRdb's table has in-frame clones only and misses some. The sample shows 45,000 to 60,000 clones, about 96% of them seen only once. The source material was T cells isolated from PBMCs. Every receptor here comes from a human donor in good health.

V is TRBV11-3 and J is TRBJ2-7; the D is unclear. V lost 3 bases and J 2 bases, leaving 14 bases between the germline ends. The CDR3 spans 15 residues. The V gene's germline CDR1 is SGHNT and CDR2 YENEEA. The CDR3 bases are TGTGCCAGCAGCTTTGGTTCCTATGCCCCCTACGAGCAGTACTTC. This codes for CASSFGSYAPYEQYF.

The chain couples TRBV21-1 to TRBJ2-5; TRBD2, the table's D call, lacks a check against the DNA. TRBV21-1 is noted as a pseudogene. This CDR3 is built from 17 residues. This CDR3 reads CASSSPGLAGEGETQYF. DNA of the CDR3: TGTGCCAGCAGCAGTCCGGGACTAGCGGGAGAGGGAGAGACCCAGTACTTC.

The V and J genes are TRBV5-1 and TRBJ2-3, with D perhaps matching TRBD2 (6 bases). Germline V gene lookup returns CDR1 SGHRS and CDR2 YFSETQ. V shed 0 bases and J shed 1 base, with 12 bases lying between them. The CDR3 spans 16 residues. The CDR3 nucleotides are TGCGCCAGCAGCTTGGATGCCGGGAGCGGCACAGATACGCAGTATTTT. Translated, it gives CASSLDAGSGTDTQYF.

To note about this clone: Germline and junction disagree at one end, which may indicate a read error. The chain recombines TRBV7-7 with TRBJ2-7, with 7 bases aligning to TRBD2. This CDR3 contains 13 residues. CDR1 is SSHAT, CDR2 FNYEAQ, per germline (reference sequence). CDR3 protein: CASSLGTNYEQYF. CDR3 sequence (DNA): TGTGCTAGCAGCTTAGGGACTAACTACGAGCAGTACTTC.

This chain connects TRBV20-1 to TRBJ2-7, with 8 positions matching TRBD2. Germline trimming cut 5 bases from V and 9 bases from J; bases unmatched to any gene: 6. CDR1 DFQATT and CDR2 SNEGSKA come from the germline V gene (reference sequence). The CDR3 is made up of 11 amino acids. The CDR3 DNA reads TGCAGTGCTGGACTAGCTCAGGTGCAGTACTTC. This codes for CSAGLAQVQYF.

V is TRBV5-1 and J is TRBJ2-1; D may be TRBD2 (6 bases). The germline V gene has CDR1 SGHRS and CDR2 YFSETQ. The length of the CDR3 is 17 residues. The ends were cut back, 0 bases at V and 0 bases at J, with 13 bases in the middle. Here the CDR3 DNA reads TGCGCCAGCAGCTTGGGGGCTAGCGTGAGCTCCTACAATGAGCAGTTCTTC. Translation: CASSLGASVSSYNEQFF. Together with reference TRBV5-1 and TRBJ2-1, the CDR3 gives the full variable domain: KAGVTQTPRYLIKTRGQQVTLSCSPISGHRSVSWYQQTPGQGLQFLFEYFSETQRNKGNFPGRFSGRQFSNSRSEMNVSTLELGDSALYLCASSLGASVSSYNEQFFGPGTRLTVL.

V usage is TRBV6-5 and J usage is TRBJ2-7; D gene uncertain. V was shortened by 2 bases and J by 0 bases, with 11 bases between the two germline ends. Germline-derived CDR1 and CDR2 are MNHEY and SVGAGI. The length of the CDR3 is 15 residues. The DNA of the CDR3 is TGTGCCAGCAGTTACCAGGTGTCCAGCTCCTACGAGCAGTACTTC. Protein sequence: CASSYQVSSSYEQYF.

This chain uses TRBV5-1 with TRBJ1-1, with D possibly TRBD1 on 6 matching bases. CDR3 length: 14 amino acids. Germline V CDR1 and CDR2: SGHRS, YFSETQ. V was cut by 6 bases and J by 1 base, with 13 bases left in between. CDR3 sequence (DNA): TGCGCCAGCACACGACAGGATTCGAACACTGAAGCTTTCTTT. It specifies CASTRQDSNTEAFF.

The chain links TRBV7-3 to TRBJ2-1; maybe TRBD1 (7 bases). The CDR3 loop spans 15 amino acids. V was cut by 4 bases and J by 1 base, with 11 bases left in between. The germline CDR1 and CDR2 sequences are SGHTA and FQGTGA. The CDR3 reads CASSSQGGSYNEQFF. DNA for the CDR3: TGTGCCAGCAGCTCCCAGGGGGGATCCTACAATGAGCAGTTCTTC.

This chain links TRBV2 with TRBJ1-5, with D hard to call. Trimming shortened V by 6 bases and J by 9 bases, and 18 bases separated the two germline ends. This CDR3 is built from 14 residues. Per germline, CDR1 SNHLY and CDR2 FYNNEI. CDR3 coding DNA: TGTGCCAGCAGCTCGGGAGGCAGGCAGCGGCCCCAGCATTTT. The encoded protein is CASSSGGRQRPQHF. Filled out from reference TRBV2 and TRBJ1-5, the complete variable domain reads EPEVTQTPSHQVTQMGQEVILRCVPISNHLYFYWYRQILGQKVEFLVSFYNNEISEKSEIFDDQFSVERPDGSNFTLKIRSTKLEDSAMYFCASSSGGRQRPQHFGDGTRLSIL.

V usage is TRBV9 and J usage is TRBJ1-5; no firm D call. Trimming took off 0 bases at V and 8 bases at J, with 12 bases between the two ends. CDR1 and CDR2 (germline): SGDLS, YYNGEE. CDR3 length equals 14 residues. The DNA for the CDR3 is TGTGCCAGCAGCGTAGGAGGTACCTCGGAGCCCCAGCATTTT. Amino acids: CASSVGGTSEPQHF.

J is TRBJ2-7 and V is TRBV27; 7 bases are shared with TRBD1. The CDR3 is 13 amino acids. CDR1 and CDR2 (germline): MNHEY, SMNVEV (reference sequence). Trimming cost V 2 bases and J 4 bases; bases outside gene matches: 2. The CDR3 DNA reads as TGTGCCAGCAGTTTAACAGGGGTTTACGAGCAGTACTTC. It encodes CASSLTGVYEQYF.

In nucleotides, the CDR3 is TGCAGCGTTGGGACAGGAGGAATGAACACTGAAGCTTTCTTT. Protein: CSVGTGGMNTEAFF. This sequence joins TRBV29-1 and TRBJ1-1; TRBD1 matches 7 bases. The germline V gene has CDR1 SQVTM and CDR2 ANQGSEA. The CDR3 is 14 residues long. V lost 4 bases to trimming and J lost 0 bases; unmatched junction nucleotides: 5.

The table lists this clone with a count of one. V and J are TRBV7-9 and TRBJ1-2; TRBD1 aligns across 8 bases. The CDR3 length is 13 residues. Germline CDR1 reads SEHNR; CDR2 reads FQNEAQ (reference sequence). V lost 5 bases and J lost 7; bases outside the gene matches: 6. CDR3 in amino acids: CASSPGQGGGYTF. DNA of the CDR3: TGTGCCAGCAGCCCTGGACAGGGAGGTGGCTACACCTTC.

This chain links TRBV9 with TRBJ2-1, with TRBD1 identical over 8 bases. From germline, CDR1 is SGDLS and CDR2 YYNGEE. With V trimmed by 3 bases and J by 8 bases, 19 bases remained unmatched. CDR3 length: 18 amino acids. CDR3 protein: CASSEPRGLSSFPHEQFF. The CDR3 DNA is TGTGCCAGCAGCGAGCCCAGGGGGCTCTCCTCTTTCCCCCATGAGCAGTTCTTC.

The chain carries TRBV29-1 and TRBJ2-7, with a weak D call TRBD1 (6 bases). Trimming took off 6 bases at V and 1 base at J, with 19 bases between the two ends. The CDR3 is 15 residues long. Germline V gives CDR1 SQVTM, CDR2 ANQGSEA. CDR3 sequence reads: CSVVSYRDLSYEQYF. DNA of the CDR3: TGCAGCGTAGTCAGCTACAGGGATCTTTCCTACGAGCAGTACTTC.